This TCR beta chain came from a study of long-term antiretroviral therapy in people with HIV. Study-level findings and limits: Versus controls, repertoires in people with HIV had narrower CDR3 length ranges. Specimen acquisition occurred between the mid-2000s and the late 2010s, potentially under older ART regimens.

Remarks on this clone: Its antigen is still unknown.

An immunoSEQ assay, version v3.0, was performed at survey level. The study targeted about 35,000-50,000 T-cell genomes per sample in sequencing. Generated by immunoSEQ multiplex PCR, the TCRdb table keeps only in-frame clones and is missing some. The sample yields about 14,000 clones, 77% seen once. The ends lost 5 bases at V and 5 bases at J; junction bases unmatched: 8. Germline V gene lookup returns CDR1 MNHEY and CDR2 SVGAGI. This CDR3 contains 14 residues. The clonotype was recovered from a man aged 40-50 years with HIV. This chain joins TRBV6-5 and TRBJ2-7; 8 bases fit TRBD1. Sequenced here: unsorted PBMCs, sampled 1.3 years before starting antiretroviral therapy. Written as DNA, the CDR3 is TGTGCCAGCAGTCGGGCGACAGGGGTCAACGAGCAGTACTTC. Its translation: CASSRATGVNEQYF.